A single sample gave rise to the 16 T cell receptor beta chains below, sequenced in a study of CD8 T cells in ankylosing spondylitis. In TCRdb, the 5' RACE reads were re-called with MiXCR into one record per CDR3 protein. The sample has roughly 200,000 distinct CDR3 sequences; about 13% are singletons. The source material was blood, either unsorted or a sorted T cell fraction (not recorded which). The receptors derive from a male donor with ankylosing spondylitis or in good health (not recorded which).

V usage is TRBV30 and J usage is TRBJ1-1; possible D gene TRBD1, 5 bases. Trimming took off 5 bases at V and 6 bases at J, with 13 bases between the two ends. CDR1 GTSNPN and CDR2 SVGIG come from the germline V gene (reference sequence). This CDR3 is 12 amino acids long. The CDR3 reads CAWEGTHAEAFF. CDR3 DNA sequence: TGTGCCTGGGAAGGGACTCACGCTGAAGCTTTCTTT.

This clonotype was seen a handful of times. The chain carries TRBV6-2 or TRBV6-3 and TRBJ2-1; 9 bases agree with TRBD1. Trimming took 0 bases from V and 7 from J; bases not matched to a gene: 7. CDR3 length: 16 amino acids. Germline V gene sequence: CDR1 MNHEY, CDR2 SVGEGT. This CDR3 reads CASSYSTDRGRNEQFF. CDR3 nucleotide sequence: TGTGCCAGCAGTTACTCGACGGACAGGGGAAGGAATGAGCAGTTCTTC.

In its sample, this clonotype was seen a few times. The genes are TRBV27 and TRBJ1-6, with 11 bases matching TRBD1. J lost 7 bases, V lost 5 bases, and 4 bases had no gene match. The germline gives CDR1 MNHEY, CDR2 SMNVEV (reference sequence). The CDR3 runs to 15 residues. CDR3 DNA sequence: TGTGCCAGCAGTCCGGGGACAGGGGGGAATTCACCCCTCCACTTT. Encoded protein: CASSPGTGGNSPLHF.

This clonotype was seen a few times. The DNA of the CDR3 is TGTGCCAGCAGCTCGGGACAGGGGGACCAGCCCCAGCATTTT. Amino acids: CASSSGQGDQPQHF. The chain uses TRBV7-9 and TRBJ1-5; 11 nucleotides agree with TRBD1. Trimming cost V 4 bases and J 7 bases; bases outside gene matches: 3. Germline CDR1 SEHNR, CDR2 FQNEAQ (reference sequence). The CDR3 has 14 residues. Full variable domain (missing parts from reference TRBV7-9 and TRBJ1-5): DTGVSQNPRHKITKRGQNVTFRCDPISEHNRLYWYRQTLGQGPEFLTYFQNEAQLEKSRLLSDRFSAERPKGSFSTLEIQRTEQGDSAMYLCASSSGQGDQPQHFGDGTRLSIL.

This clonotype has a handful of counts. The rearrangement links TRBV6-4 to TRBJ2-3, with D unclear. CDR3 length: 13 residues. V was cut by 5 bases and J by 4 bases, with 10 bases left in between. Germline V gives CDR1 MRHNA, CDR2 SNTAGT. The CDR3 loop is CASSPLAADTQYF. The CDR3 DNA is TGTGCCAGCAGTCCTCTCGCCGCAGATACGCAGTATTTT.

This rearrangement joins TRBV7-9 to TRBJ2-5; no clear D gene. Trimming took 1 base from V and 13 from J, leaving 13 bases between them. The germline V gene has CDR1 SEHNR and CDR2 FQNEAQ (reference sequence). CDR3 length: 12 residues. In DNA form, the CDR3 reads TGTGCCAGCAGCTTAGAGGGTAGCCCCGTGTACTTC. It translates to CASSLEGSPVYF.

V and J are TRBV6-1 and TRBJ2-7; TRBD1 aligns across 7 bases. Losses at the gene ends were 7 bases for V and 2 bases for J; bases not matched to a gene: 8. CDR3 length: 14 residues. CDR1 is MNHNS, CDR2 SASEGT, per germline. DNA of the CDR3: TGTGCCAGCAACCTCCGGGACAGCGCCTACGAGCAGTACTTC. Protein: CASNLRDSAYEQYF.

This clonotype was observed a few times. This chain links TRBV27 with TRBJ2-7; D remains ambiguous. Germline V gene lookup returns CDR1 MNHEY and CDR2 SMNVEV (reference sequence). The CDR3 is 12 amino acids. V was pared by 6 bases and J by 2 bases, with 8 bases between. The CDR3: CASRTRPYEQYF. DNA of the CDR3: TGTGCCAGCAGAACCAGGCCCTACGAGCAGTACTTC.

The gene calls are TRBV5-8 and TRBJ1-5; no clear D gene. Per germline, CDR1 SGHTS and CDR2 YDEGEE. The CDR3 has 17 residues. With 2 bases removed from V and 0 bases from J, the gap between germline ends came to 15 bases. Written as DNA, the CDR3 is TGTGCCAGCAGCTTCGGACCGCCTGCCTATAGCAATCAGCCCCAGCATTTT. Translated: CASSFGPPAYSNQPQHF.

This clonotype was seen at least ten times. V is TRBV3-1 and J is TRBJ2-6; no firm D call. The CDR3 is 17 amino acids. In germline, CDR1 is LGHDT, CDR2 YNNKEL (reference sequence). The germline V and J ends were trimmed by 0 bases and 0 bases, with 9 bases remaining between them. CDR3 loop: CASSQDVIYSGANVLTF. The CDR3 DNA reads as TGTGCCAGCAGCCAAGATGTAATCTACTCTGGGGCCAACGTCCTGACTTTC. Full variable domain (outside the CDR3, taken from reference TRBV3-1 and TRBJ2-6): DTAVSQTPKYLVTQMGNDKSIKCEQNLGHDTMYWYKQDSKKFLKIMFSYNNKELIINETVPNRFSPKSPDKAHLNLHINSLELGDSAVYFCASSQDVIYSGANVLTFGAGSRLTVL.

This clonotype was counted at least ten times. This sequence joins TRBV5-1 and TRBJ1-2; D is uncertain. The CDR3 covers 15 residues. Germline values: CDR1 SGHRS, CDR2 YFSETQ. V was shortened by 0 bases and J by 1 base, with 10 bases between the two germline ends. The CDR3 is CASSLGPPGNYGYTF. The CDR3, as DNA: TGCGCCAGCAGCTTGGGTCCCCCGGGTAACTATGGCTACACCTTC.

This clonotype was detected a few times. This chain links TRBV4-1 with TRBJ2-3; weak D call: TRBD1 (5 bases). Germline loops: CDR1 MGHRA, CDR2 YSYEKL. V was cut by 4 bases and J by 7 bases, with 24 bases left in between. The CDR3 spans 17 residues. CDR3 nucleotides: TGCGCCAGCAGCCGTATTATATTGGACACAGCACCGCATACGCAGTATTTT. It specifies CASSRIILDTAPHTQYF.

The chain combines TRBV5-1 with TRBJ2-3; D perhaps matches TRBD2 (6 bases). CDR3 length: 16 residues. The V and J ends lost 4 bases and 2 bases respectively, with 17 bases between them. The germline V gene has CDR1 SGHRS and CDR2 YFSETQ. In DNA form, the CDR3 reads TGCGCCAGCAGCCCCCGGGACTTCGACCTCACAGATACGCAGTATTTT. This gives the protein CASSPRDFDLTDTQYF.

By share, this clonotype ranks as medium-sized. J is TRBJ2-1 and V is TRBV4-1; TRBD2 agrees at 7 bases. The CDR3 covers 15 residues. V gave up 4 bases and J gave up 8 bases; unmatched junction bases: 11. In germline, CDR1 is MGHRA, CDR2 YSYEKL. CDR3 amino acids: CASSPLGEGRDEQFF. CDR3 nucleotide sequence: TGCGCCAGCAGCCCCCTTGGGGAGGGGCGGGATGAGCAGTTCTTC.

The chain links TRBV19 to TRBJ2-1; 10 positions match TRBD1. This CDR3 has 18 residues. V lost 6 bases, J lost 5 bases, and 16 bases stayed unmatched. Germline CDR1 reads LNHDA; CDR2 reads SQIVND (reference sequence). As DNA, the CDR3 is TGTGCCAGTAGCAGGAATGGCTGGGACAGGGGAGCCGACAATGAGCAGTTCTTC. The encoded protein is CASSRNGWDRGADNEQFF.

This clonotype was recorded at least ten times. The CDR3 bases are TGCGCCAGCAGCTTCAGGGATGAGCAGTTCTTC. It codes for CASSFRDEQFF. The gene calls are TRBV5-1 and TRBJ2-1, with D tentatively TRBD1 (5 bases). The CDR3 sequence is 11 residues long. The germline V gene has CDR1 SGHRS and CDR2 YFSETQ. Trimming shortened V by 2 bases and J by 8 bases, and 5 bases separated the two germline ends. Using reference TRBV5-1 and TRBJ2-1 for the parts outside the CDR3, the full variable domain is KAGVTQTPRYLIKTRGQQVTLSCSPISGHRSVSWYQQTPGQGLQFLFEYFSETQRNKGNFPGRFSGRQFSNSRSEMNVSTLELGDSALYLCASSFRDEQFFGPGTRLTVL.